This T cell receptor beta chain was found in a study of blood T cell repertoires in COVID-19. The wider study: Researchers got acute and convalescent COVID-19 samples from the United States, Italy and Spain.

CDR3 length: 13 amino acids. CDR1 is SGHNT, CDR2 YYREEE, per germline (reference sequence). Trimming removed 4 bases at V and 5 bases at J, with 12 bases between. Sequencing used immunoSEQ multiplex PCR; TCRdb keeps in-frame clones, though not all of them. The sample lists around 620,000 clones; just under 90% were seen once. The V gene is TRBV5-4, the J gene TRBJ1-1; no clear D gene. This clonotype was sampled from a young woman with acute or convalescent COVID-19. The material sequenced was peripheral blood. The CDR3 bases are TGTGCCAGCAGCGCCGGGGTCCGGACTGAAGCTTTCTTT. Protein sequence: CASSAGVRTEAFF.